The table lists the clone carrying this T cell receptor (beta chain) with many counts. Its antigen is unidentified. The data derive from a study of T cells in Graves' hyperthyroidism and ophthalmopathy. Findings of the study overall: In the blood, most expanded thyroid clonotypes above 0.001 appeared as well. Ophthalmopathy, as predicted by the model, came a median approximately 5.9 months after the prediction.

Stable hyperthyroidism: no ophthalmopathy progression over 18 months of follow-up. Disease duration under 2 months; hyperthyroidism patients were aged 18 to 65. RNA transcripts provided the source from which TCR beta CDR3 regions were amplified. The HTBI set primed first-round TCR CDR3 RT-PCR. One entry per CDR3 protein, called by TCRdb with MiXCR from the multiplex PCR reads. The sample carries under 450,000 distinct CDR3 sequences, about 15% recorded once. Germline V CDR1 and CDR2: LGHNA, YNFKEQ. CDR3 length equals 15 residues. The V segment lost 6 bases and the J segment 5 bases; nucleotides outside the gene matches: 9.

Sequenced sample: blood. This clonotype was sampled from a young woman with Graves' hyperthyroidism. The chain has TRBV4-2 and TRBJ2-1; 8 positions match TRBD2. In DNA form, the CDR3 reads TGTGCCAGCAGAACCGGACTAGCACCGAACAATGAGCAGTTCTTC. Translated: CASRTGLAPNNEQFF.